Below, 17 T cell receptor beta chains from the same sample are listed, as sequenced in a study of blood T cell repertoires in COVID-19 (dated by TCRdb to 2020 to 2022). The library was prepared using the immunoSEQ multiplex PCR assay. TCRdb took over this immuneACCESS table, retaining in-frame rearrangements with V and J assigned. Such tables are incomplete; in checked studies, under half of the missing clones stem from an unresolved V gene, and the remainder is unexplained. Recorded for this sample are 150,000 to 200,000 clones; roughly four fifths of them occurred a single time. The ten top clones hold roughly 7.5% of the sample. The sample taken for sequencing was peripheral blood. These receptors were taken from a woman aged 70 to 79 with COVID-19, enrolled during active disease.

The genes are TRBV7-9 and TRBJ1-1; no firm D call. Germline V CDR1 and CDR2: SEHNR, FQNEAQ (reference sequence). V dropped 3 bases and J dropped 0 bases, with 8 bases sitting between them. CDR3 length: 14 amino acids. The CDR3 loop is CASSLGDLNTEAFF. The CDR3 DNA reads TGTGCCAGCAGCTTGGGAGACTTGAACACTGAAGCTTTCTTT.

Concerning this clone: Other DNA sequences within the sample encode an identical CDR3. V usage is TRBV9 and J usage is TRBJ1-2, with D tentatively TRBD1 (5 bases). Germline CDR1 SGDLS, CDR2 YYNGEE. This CDR3 is 13 amino acids long. V was pared by 2 bases and J by 1 base, with 6 bases between. This chain's CDR3 is CASSVDSNYGYTF. CDR3 nucleotide sequence: TGTGCCAGCAGCGTCGACAGTAACTATGGCTACACCTTC.

This chain joins TRBV6-6 and TRBJ2-7; D might be TRBD1 (5 bases). The ends were cut back, 6 bases at V and 0 bases at J, with 12 bases in the middle. CDR3 size: 14 residues. The germline CDR1 and CDR2 sequences are MNHNY and SVGAGI (reference sequence). DNA for the CDR3: TGTGCCAGCAGCCTTACAGGTGCCTCCTACGAGCAGTACTTC. It yields the protein CASSLTGASYEQYF.

The chain carries TRBV19 and TRBJ2-1, with D hard to call. Per germline, CDR1 LNHDA and CDR2 SQIVND (reference sequence). The CDR3 has 14 residues. V lost 6 bases and J 0 bases, leaving 9 bases between the germline ends. The CDR3 loop is CASSSRVSYNEQFF. CDR3 in DNA: TGTGCCAGTAGCTCTAGAGTCTCCTACAATGAGCAGTTCTTC.

The rearrangement links TRBV27 to TRBJ1-2; 7 bases map to TRBD1. Germline V gene data show CDR1 as MNHEY and CDR2 as SMNVEV (reference sequence). V was clipped by 3 bases and J by 4 bases; unmatched bases: 8. The CDR3 loop spans 15 amino acids. This chain's CDR3 is CASSFREDRVYGYTF. CDR3 DNA: TGTGCCAGCAGTTTCCGCGAAGACAGGGTCTATGGCTACACCTTC.

The CDR3 coding sequence is TGTGCCAGCAGCCTGGGACTGAGCTCCAATGAGCAGTTCTTC. This codes for CASSLGLSSNEQFF. The chain recombines TRBV6-5 with TRBJ2-1, with D possibly matching TRBD2 (6 bases). CDR3 length equals 14 residues. Trimming took off 6 bases at V and 6 bases at J, with 15 bases between the two ends. CDR1 and CDR2 (germline): MNHEY, SVGAGI.

There are a few counts of this clone. Other DNA sequences of this sample code for an identical CDR3. The rearrangement joins TRBV10-3 to TRBJ1-1; TRBD1 aligns across 7 bases. CDR1 and CDR2 from the germline V gene are ENHRY and SYGVKD. Losses at the gene ends were 7 bases for V and 0 bases for J; bases not matched to a gene: 2. The CDR3 covers 13 residues. CDR3 amino acids: CAIKQGMNTEAFF. The DNA for the CDR3 is TGTGCCATCAAACAGGGGATGAACACTGAAGCTTTCTTT.

This chain joins TRBV9 and TRBJ2-2, with D perhaps matching TRBD1 (6 bases). The CDR3 runs 13 residues. The V gene's germline CDR1 is SGDLS and CDR2 YYNGEE. V gave up 7 bases and J gave up 3 bases, with 10 bases separating them. CDR3 DNA: TGTGCCAGCTCCCAGGGGTACACCGGGGAGCTGTTTTTT. Encoded protein: CASSQGYTGELFF.

This clone came up once. The chain combines TRBV2 with TRBJ2-5, with D tentatively TRBD2 (5 bases). The CDR3 covers 14 residues. Germline CDR1 SNHLY, CDR2 FYNNEI. Deletions cut 10 bases from V and 5 bases from J, with 20 bases between. The CDR3 sequence is CATRMEIRGETQYF. The CDR3 nucleotides are TGTGCCACCAGGATGGAAATTAGAGGGGAGACCCAGTACTTC.

The rearrangement uses TRBV3-1 (or the pseudogene TRBV3-2) and TRBJ2-6, with TRBD1 identical over 10 bases. J gave up 0 bases and V 5 bases, and 4 bases lay outside the gene matches. This CDR3 has 17 amino acids. Germline CDR1 is LGHDT and CDR2 is YNNKEL (reference sequence). The chain's CDR3 is CASSATGGASGANVLTF. CDR3 bases: TGTGCCAGCAGCGCGACAGGGGGCGCCTCTGGGGCCAACGTCCTGACTTTC.

V and J are TRBV27 and TRBJ1-1; D remains unclear. Trimming left V 4 bases short and J 4 bases short, with 16 bases between. Looked up from germline, CDR1 is MNHEY and CDR2 is SMNVEV (reference sequence). CDR3 size: 15 residues. CDR3 in DNA: TGTGCCAGCAGTTCATCTCCGCGCGTGATCACTGAAGCTTTCTTT. Residues: CASSSSPRVITEAFF.

The chain's CDR3 is CASSESSRANVLTF. The CDR3 DNA sequence: TGTGCCAGCAGTGAATCGAGTAGGGCCAACGTCCTGACTTTC. The chain combines TRBV2 with TRBJ2-6; D unresolved. Germline loops: CDR1 SNHLY, CDR2 FYNNEI. Trimming left V 2 bases short and J 5 bases short, with 7 bases between. The CDR3 contains 14 residues.

V usage is TRBV18 and J usage is TRBJ2-1; 9 bases match TRBD1. Trimming took 3 bases from V and 9 from J; bases not matched to a gene: 3. The CDR3 covers 13 residues. Germline CDR1 KGHSH, CDR2 LQKENI. CDR3 nucleotide sequence: TGTGCCAGCTCACCGGGACAGGGCGGTGAGCAGTTCTTC. Its protein is CASSPGQGGEQFF.

This rearrangement joins TRBV4-3 to TRBJ1-2; D perhaps matches TRBD1 (5 bases). Trimming left V 0 bases short and J 5 bases short, with 10 bases between. The CDR3 length is 14 residues. Germline assignment: CDR1 LGHNA and CDR2 YSLEER. CDR3 coding DNA: TGCGCCAGCAGCCAAGACAGGGTGGGATATGGCTACACCTTC. The encoded protein is CASSQDRVGYGYTF.

V gene TRBV7-9 combines with J gene TRBJ2-5; 7 positions match TRBD1. V lost 5 bases and J lost 2; bases outside the gene matches: 5. Germline loops: CDR1 SEHNR, CDR2 FQNEAQ (reference sequence). The CDR3 covers 14 residues. DNA for the CDR3: TGTGCCAGCAGCGCCCACAGGGGTCAAGAGACCCAGTACTTC. This encodes CASSAHRGQETQYF.

This clone was counted ten times or more. The rearrangement links TRBV27 to TRBJ1-3, with 12 positions matching TRBD1. The trim removed 6 bases at V and 2 bases at J, leaving 8 bases unmatched. The length of the CDR3 is 17 residues. Germline CDR1 MNHEY, CDR2 SMNVEV (reference sequence). CDR3 DNA sequence: TGTGCCAGCAGCCGGGACAGGGGGCCGGCGGCTGGAAACACCATATATTTT. It encodes CASSRDRGPAAGNTIYF.

The CDR3 sequence: CASSQGPGTGGNGYTF. The CDR3 DNA follows: TGTGCCAGCAGCCAGGGCCCCGGGACAGGGGGAAATGGCTACACCTTC. The chain employs TRBV5-4 and TRBJ1-2; TRBD1 matches at 11 bases. Trimming took 4 bases from V and 6 from J; bases not matched to a gene: 11. Germline CDR1 and CDR2: SGHNT and YYREEE (reference sequence). The CDR3 totals 16 residues.